The subject of this entry is one T cell receptor (beta chain). The antigen remains undetermined. These data belong to a study of cytomegalovirus exposure and HLA in healthy donors. Primers included in the PCR were 60 Vbeta and 13 Jbeta primers. Assay: immunoSEQ multiplex PCR; the TCRdb copy retains only in-frame clones and omits some. The profile shows some 120,000 clones, about 79% of them singletons. General study points: V- and J-gene trimming in TCR beta was tied to a missense DCLRE1C variant by an analysis performed later. When analyzed later, the rates of TCR association showed variation by HLA locus, with DRB1 the most and HLA-C the fewest. Generally TCR sequences proved uncommon, though certain public TCRs appeared in numerous donors.

The sample taken for sequencing was PBMCs. The clonotype was recovered from a man in his fifties in good health and CMV-seronegative.

CDR3 sequence: CAASIQGRGTDTQYF. The CDR3 DNA is TGCGCCGCCAGCATTCAGGGCAGGGGCACAGATACGCAGTATTTT. The J gene is TRBJ2-3, the V gene TRBV4-1; a weak D match, TRBD1 (5 bases). This CDR3 spans 15 amino acids. Germline CDR1 MGHRA, CDR2 YSYEKL. The V and J ends lost 11 bases and 1 base respectively, with 19 bases between them.